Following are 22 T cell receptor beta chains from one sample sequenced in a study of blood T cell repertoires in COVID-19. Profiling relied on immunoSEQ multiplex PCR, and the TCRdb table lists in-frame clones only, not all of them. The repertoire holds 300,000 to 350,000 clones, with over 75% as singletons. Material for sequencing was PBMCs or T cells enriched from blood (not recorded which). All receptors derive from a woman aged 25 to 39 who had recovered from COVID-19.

CDR3 amino acids: CASSSPWDSSRPTEAFF. DNA for the CDR3: TGTGCCAGCAGCTCCCCGTGGGACAGCTCGCGTCCCACTGAAGCTTTCTTT. This chain joins TRBV28 and TRBJ1-1, with 7 positions matching TRBD1. Looked up from germline, CDR1 is MDHEN and CDR2 is SYDVKM. This CDR3 region has 17 residues. The junction had 17 bases not matched to a gene; V was cut back by 6 bases and J by 4 bases.

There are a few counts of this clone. The CDR3 coding sequence is TGTGCCAGCTCACCCGGGGGAGGGACCACTGAAGCTTTCTTT. The encoded protein is CASSPGGGTTEAFF. V is TRBV18 and J is TRBJ1-1; tentative D call: TRBD1 (5 bases). Trimming cost V 3 bases and J 4 bases, with 12 bases left between them. Germline assignment: CDR1 KGHSH and CDR2 LQKENI. The CDR3 runs 14 residues.

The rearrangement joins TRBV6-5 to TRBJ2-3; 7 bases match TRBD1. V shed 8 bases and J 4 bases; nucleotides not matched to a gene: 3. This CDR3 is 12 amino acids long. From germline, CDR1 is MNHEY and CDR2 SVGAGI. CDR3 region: CASRTGADTQYF. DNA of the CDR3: TGTGCCAGCCGGACAGGAGCAGATACGCAGTATTTT.

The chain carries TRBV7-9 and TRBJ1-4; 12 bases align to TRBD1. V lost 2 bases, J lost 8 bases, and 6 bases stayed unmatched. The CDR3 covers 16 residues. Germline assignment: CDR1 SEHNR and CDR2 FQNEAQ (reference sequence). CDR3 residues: CASSLPIGTGGEKLFF. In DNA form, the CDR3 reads TGTGCCAGCAGCTTACCTATCGGGACAGGGGGCGAAAAACTGTTTTTT. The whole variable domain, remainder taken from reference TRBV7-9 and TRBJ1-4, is DTGVSQNPRHKITKRGQNVTFRCDPISEHNRLYWYRQTLGQGPEFLTYFQNEAQLEKSRLLSDRFSAERPKGSFSTLEIQRTEQGDSAMYLCASSLPIGTGGEKLFFGSGTQLSVL.

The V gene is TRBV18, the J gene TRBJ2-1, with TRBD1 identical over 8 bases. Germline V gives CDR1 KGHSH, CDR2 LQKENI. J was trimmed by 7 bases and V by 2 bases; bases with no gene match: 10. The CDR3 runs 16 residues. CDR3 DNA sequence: TGTGCCAGCTCACCAAGGAACGGACAGGGTGGGAATGAGCAGTTCTTC. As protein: CASSPRNGQGGNEQFF. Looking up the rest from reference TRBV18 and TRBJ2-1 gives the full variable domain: NAGVMQNPRHLVRRRGQEARLRCSPMKGHSHVYWYRQLPEEGLKFMVYLQKENIIDESGMPKERFSAEFPKEGPSILRIQQVVRGDSAAYFCASSPRNGQGGNEQFFGPGTRLTVL.

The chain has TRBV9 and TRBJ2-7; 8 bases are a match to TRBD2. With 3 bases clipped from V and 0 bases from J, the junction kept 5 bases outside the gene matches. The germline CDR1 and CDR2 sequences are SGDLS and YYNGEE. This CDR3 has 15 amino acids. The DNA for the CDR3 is TGTGCCAGCAGCGGAGGCGGGGGGAACTCCTACGAGCAGTACTTC. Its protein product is CASSGGGGNSYEQYF.

CDR3 nucleotides: TGTGCCAGCAGCTTGTGGACTAGCGGGGCATACAATGAGCAGTTCTTC. This sequence encodes CASSLWTSGAYNEQFF. The rearrangement joins TRBV5-4 to TRBJ2-1; 12 bases fit TRBD2. V dropped 1 base and J dropped 4; count of bases not matched to a gene: 3. The CDR3 sequence is 16 residues long. Germline assignment: CDR1 SGHNT and CDR2 YYREEE (reference sequence).

The CDR3 spells CASSVDRDSMNTEAFF. The CDR3 coding sequence is TGCGCCAGCAGTGTCGACAGGGACTCTATGAACACTGAAGCTTTCTTT. The chain employs TRBV10-1 and TRBJ1-1; TRBD1 matches at 7 bases. J lost 0 bases, V lost 4 bases, and 8 bases had no gene match. CDR3 length equals 16 residues. Germline CDR1 is WNHNN and CDR2 is SYGVQD (reference sequence).

The CDR3 loop is CASSVGYGYEQYF. The DNA of the CDR3 is TGTGCCAGCAGCGTCGGGTATGGGTACGAGCAGTACTTC. V gene TRBV4-2 combines with J gene TRBJ2-7; D uncertain. Trimming shortened V by 5 bases and J by 4 bases, and 12 bases separated the two germline ends. Looked up from germline, CDR1 is LGHNA and CDR2 is YNFKEQ. The CDR3 spans 13 residues.

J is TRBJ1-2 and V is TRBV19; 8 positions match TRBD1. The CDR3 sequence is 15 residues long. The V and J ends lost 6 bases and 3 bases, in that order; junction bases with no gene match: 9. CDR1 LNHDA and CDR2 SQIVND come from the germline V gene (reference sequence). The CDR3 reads CASSLAGGGDYGYTF. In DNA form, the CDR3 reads TGTGCCAGTAGCCTGGCAGGGGGCGGCGACTATGGCTACACCTTC. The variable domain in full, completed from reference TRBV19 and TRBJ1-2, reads DGGITQSPKYLFRKEGQNVTLSCEQNLNHDAMYWYRQDPGQGLRLIYYSQIVNDFQKGDIAEGYSVSREKKESFPLTVTSAQKNPTAFYLCASSLAGGGDYGYTFGSGTRLTVV.

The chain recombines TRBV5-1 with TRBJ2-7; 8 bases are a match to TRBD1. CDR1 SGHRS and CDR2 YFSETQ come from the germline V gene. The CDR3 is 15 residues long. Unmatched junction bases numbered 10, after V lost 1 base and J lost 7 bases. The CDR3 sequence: CASSLFETGAREQYF. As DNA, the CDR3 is TGCGCCAGCAGCTTGTTCGAGACAGGGGCGCGTGAGCAGTACTTC. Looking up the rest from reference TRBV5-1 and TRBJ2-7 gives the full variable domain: KAGVTQTPRYLIKTRGQQVTLSCSPISGHRSVSWYQQTPGQGLQFLFEYFSETQRNKGNFPGRFSGRQFSNSRSEMNVSTLELGDSALYLCASSLFETGAREQYFGPGTRLTVT.

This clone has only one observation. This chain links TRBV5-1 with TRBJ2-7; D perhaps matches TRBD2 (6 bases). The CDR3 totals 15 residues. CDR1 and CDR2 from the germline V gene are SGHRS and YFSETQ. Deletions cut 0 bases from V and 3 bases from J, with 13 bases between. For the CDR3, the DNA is TGCGCCAGCAGCTTGGGATCTAGCGTGGGCTACGAGCAGTACTTC. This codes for CASSLGSSVGYEQYF. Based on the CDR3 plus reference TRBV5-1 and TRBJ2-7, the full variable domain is KAGVTQTPRYLIKTRGQQVTLSCSPISGHRSVSWYQQTPGQGLQFLFEYFSETQRNKGNFPGRFSGRQFSNSRSEMNVSTLELGDSALYLCASSLGSSVGYEQYFGPGTRLTVT.

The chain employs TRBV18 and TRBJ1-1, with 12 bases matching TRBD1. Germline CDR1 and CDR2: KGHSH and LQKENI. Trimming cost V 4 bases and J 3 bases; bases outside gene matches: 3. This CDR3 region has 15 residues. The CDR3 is CASSRDRGRDTEAFF. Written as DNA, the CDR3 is TGTGCCAGCTCACGGGACAGGGGGCGCGACACTGAAGCTTTCTTT.

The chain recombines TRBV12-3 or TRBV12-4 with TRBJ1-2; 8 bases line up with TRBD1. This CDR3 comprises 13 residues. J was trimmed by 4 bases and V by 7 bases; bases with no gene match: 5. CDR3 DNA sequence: TGTGCCAGCAAGCAGGGGGCAGGCTATGGCTACACCTTC. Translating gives CASKQGAGYGYTF.

The CDR3 region has the DNA TGTGCCAGCAGCTTAGATCCGTCAGGGCGTCGAGATACGCAGTATTTT. This gives the protein CASSLDPSGRRDTQYF. J is TRBJ2-3 and V is TRBV11-2; TRBD1 might be the D (5 bases). V was clipped by 0 bases and J by 5 bases, with 15 bases between them. Germline lookup yields CDR1 SGHAT and CDR2 FQNNGV. The CDR3 is made up of 16 amino acids.

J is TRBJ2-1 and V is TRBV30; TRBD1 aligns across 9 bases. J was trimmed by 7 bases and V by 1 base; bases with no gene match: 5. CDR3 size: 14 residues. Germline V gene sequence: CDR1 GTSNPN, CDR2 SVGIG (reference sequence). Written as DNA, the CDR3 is TGTGCCTGGAGTGACAGGGGGCTGGCGAATGAGCAGTTCTTC. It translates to CAWSDRGLANEQFF.

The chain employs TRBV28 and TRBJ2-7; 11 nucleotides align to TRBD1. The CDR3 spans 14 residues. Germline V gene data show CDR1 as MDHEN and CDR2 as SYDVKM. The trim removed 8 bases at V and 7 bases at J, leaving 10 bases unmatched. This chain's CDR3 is CASHKGQGDREQYF. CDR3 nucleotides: TGTGCCAGCCATAAGGGACAGGGGGATCGGGAGCAGTACTTC.

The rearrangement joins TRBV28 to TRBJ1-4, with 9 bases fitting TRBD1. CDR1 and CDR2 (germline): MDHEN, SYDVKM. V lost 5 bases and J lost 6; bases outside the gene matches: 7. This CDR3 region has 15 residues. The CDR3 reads CASSRRTGAYEKLFF. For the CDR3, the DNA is TGTGCCAGCAGTCGCCGGACAGGGGCCTATGAAAAACTGTTTTTT.

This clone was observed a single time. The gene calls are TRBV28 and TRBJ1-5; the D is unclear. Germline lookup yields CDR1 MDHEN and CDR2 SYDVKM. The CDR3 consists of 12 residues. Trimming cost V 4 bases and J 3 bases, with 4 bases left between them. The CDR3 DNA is TGTGCCAGCAGTTCCTTCAATCAGCCCCAGCATTTT. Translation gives CASSSFNQPQHF.

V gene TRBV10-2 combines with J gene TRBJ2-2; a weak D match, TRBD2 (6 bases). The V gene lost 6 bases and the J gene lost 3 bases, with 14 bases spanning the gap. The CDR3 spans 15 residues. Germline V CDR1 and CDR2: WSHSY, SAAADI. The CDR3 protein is CASRGGSGHTGELFF. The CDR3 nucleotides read TGCGCCAGCAGGGGAGGATCAGGTCACACCGGGGAGCTGTTTTTT.

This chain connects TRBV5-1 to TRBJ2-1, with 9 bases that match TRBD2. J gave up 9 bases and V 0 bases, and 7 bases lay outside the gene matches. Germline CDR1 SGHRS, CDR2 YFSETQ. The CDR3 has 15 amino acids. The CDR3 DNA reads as TGCGCCAGCAGCTTGGCCGGGACTAGCCCGGGTGAGCAGTTCTTC. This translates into CASSLAGTSPGEQFF.

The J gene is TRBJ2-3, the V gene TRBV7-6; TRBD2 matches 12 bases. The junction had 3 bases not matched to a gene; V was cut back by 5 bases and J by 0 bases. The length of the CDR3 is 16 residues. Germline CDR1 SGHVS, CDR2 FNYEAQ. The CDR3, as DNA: TGTGCCAGCAGCCCTAGCGGGGGGGTTAGCACAGATACGCAGTATTTT. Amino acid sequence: CASSPSGGVSTDTQYF.